This T cell receptor beta chain originates from a study of beta chain features in type 1 diabetes. Study-level findings and limits: Naive, central memory and regulatory TCRB repertoires appeared more similar among patients than healthy donors. Insertion counts at VDJ junctions were lower in type 1 diabetes patients, who also showed more deletions there. Sequencing of cDNA might inflate the share of cells that strongly express TCR.

Reverse transcription of all isolated RNA meant that expressed TCRB transcripts were sequenced. The assay was immunoSEQ multiplex PCR, and TCRdb's table has in-frame clones only and misses some. This sample has fewer than 550,000 clones, with roughly 10% found just once. Trimming removed 6 bases from V and 0 bases from J, with 6 bases in between. Germline loops: CDR1 SGHTA, CDR2 FQGNSA. CDR3 size: 13 residues. On average, the one heparinised blood draw given by each donor was approximately 100 mL. On this clone: Its antigen remains unknown. Other DNA sequences in the same sample also yield this CDR3.

Sequencing was carried out using naive CD4+ T cells from blood. This chain connects TRBV7-2 to TRBJ2-1, with unresolved D. The clonotype originates from a woman between 18 and 30 years old in good health. The CDR3 coding sequence is TGTGCCAGCAGTGCCAGCTCCTACAATGAGCAGTTCTTC. Translated: CASSASSYNEQFF.